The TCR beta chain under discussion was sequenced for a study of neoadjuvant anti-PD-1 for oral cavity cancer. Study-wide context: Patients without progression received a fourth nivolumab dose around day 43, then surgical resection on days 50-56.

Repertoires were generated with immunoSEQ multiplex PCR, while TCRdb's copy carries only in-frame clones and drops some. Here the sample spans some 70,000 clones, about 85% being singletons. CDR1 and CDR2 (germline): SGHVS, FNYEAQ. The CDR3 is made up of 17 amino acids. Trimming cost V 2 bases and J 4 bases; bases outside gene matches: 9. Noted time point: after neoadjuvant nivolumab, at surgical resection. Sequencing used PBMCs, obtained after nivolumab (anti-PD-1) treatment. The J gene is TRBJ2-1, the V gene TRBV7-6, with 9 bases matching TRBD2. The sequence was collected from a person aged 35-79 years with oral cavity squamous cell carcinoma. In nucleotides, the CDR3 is TGTGCCAGCAGCTTACGCGACGGGACTAGCCGGTACAATGAGCAGTTCTTC. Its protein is CASSLRDGTSRYNEQFF.